The rows below give T cell receptor beta chains drawn from one sample of a study of identical twins. One entry per CDR3 protein, called by TCRdb with MiXCR from the 5' RACE reads. The sample records a few hundred thousand distinct CDR3 sequences, 9.5% to 10% being singletons. The same specimen was also included in a second study, on yellow fever vaccine responses in identical twins.

Sequencing was performed on PBMCs. The receptors originated from a woman aged 18-29 years in good health. Each CDR3 is given with its conserved first and last residue. A D gene is named only where the DNA matches it firmly. For some rows the clone size is stated as once, few or many, or as a class when expanded; others skip it.

TRBV5-1	TRBJ2-4	few	NA	TGCGCCAGCTTAAAGGGAAACATTCAGTACTTC	CASLKGNIQYF
TRBV30	TRBJ1-1	NA	TRBD1	TGTGCCTGGAGAACTGGACAGGGGAACACTGAAGCTTTCTTT	CAWRTGQGNTEAFF
TRBV7-8	TRBJ2-5	NA	NA	TGTGCCAGCAGCCCTCCGGGGCTAGCGATGGAGACCCAGTACTTC	CASSPPGLAMETQYF
TRBV7-2	TRBJ1-5	many	NA	TGTGCCAGCAGCCCGCAGGGATATAGCAATCAGCCCCAGCATTTT	CASSPQGYSNQPQHF
TRBV20-1	TRBJ2-3	few	TRBD2	TGCAGTGCTAGCCGCGGGGGGGCGGTGGGAACAGATACGCAGTATTTT	CSASRGGAVGTDTQYF
TRBV20-1	TRBJ1-5	few	NA	TGCAGTGCTAGAGAGGGGAAGGGGAGCAATCAGCCCCAGCATTTT	CSAREGKGSNQPQHF
TRBV5-6	TRBJ2-7	once	NA	TGTGCCATCAGCCCCGGGCTACGAAACTACGAGCAGTACTTC	CAISPGLRNYEQYF
TRBV28	TRBJ2-7	few	TRBD1	TGTGCCAGCAGTTCGACCAGACAGGGTACGACCTACGAGCAGTACTTC	CASSSTRQGTTYEQYF
TRBV20-1	TRBJ2-3	NA	TRBD1	TGCAGTTTTAAACAGGGGGCGCCAGATACGCAGTATTTT	CSFKQGAPDTQYF
TRBV20-1	TRBJ2-1	few	TRBD2	TGCAGTGCCCCAGGACTAGCGGGAACGAATGAGCAGTTCTTC	CSAPGLAGTNEQFF
TRBV12-3/TRBV12-4	TRBJ1-6	many	NA	TGTGCCAGCAGCCCCTCGGGGGGGGGCGGCAATTCACCCCTCCACTTT	CASSPSGGGGNSPLHF
TRBV14	TRBJ1-1	few	TRBD1	TGTGCCAGCAGCCTACGCGACAGGGACCCTGAAGCTTTCTTT	CASSLRDRDPEAFF
TRBV5-5	TRBJ2-7	few	TRBD2	TGTGCCAGCAGGTCTAACCTAGCGGGAGTTGGCGAGCAGTACTTC	CASRSNLAGVGEQYF
TRBV20-1	TRBJ2-7	NA	TRBD2	TGCAGTGCAGGACTAGCGGGAGGCCACGAGCAGTACTTC	CSAGLAGGHEQYF
TRBV2	TRBJ1-1	many	TRBD1	TGTGCCAGCAGTGATCGACAGGGCTGGGCTTTCTTT	CASSDRQGWAFF
TRBV20-1	TRBJ1-1	few	NA	TGCAGTGCTAGAGATCCGGCGCGGACAGCGAACACTGAAGCTTTCTTT	CSARDPARTANTEAFF
TRBV29-1	TRBJ1-1	many	NA	TGCAAGTGGACAGACGCTTTCTTT	CKWTDAFF
TRBV7-9	TRBJ2-1	few	NA	TGTGCCAGCAGCCCGCAGGGACCTATCTGGCAGTTCTTC	CASSPQGPIWQFF
TRBV4-3	TRBJ2-1	many	NA	TGCGCCAGCAGCCAAGAGTGGGGTGATGAGCAGTTCTTC	CASSQEWGDEQFF
TRBV6-1	TRBJ2-5	NA	NA	TGTGCCAGCAGCCAAGCGAGGTTTTCTGCACAGGGGGGGCAAGAGACCCAGTACTTC	CASSQARFSAQGGQETQYF
TRBV27	TRBJ2-1	NA	TRBD2	TGTGCCAGCAGTAGGGCTGGTGCTAGCGGTTACAATGAGCAGTTCTTC	CASSRAGASGYNEQFF
TRBV4-2	TRBJ2-3	NA	TRBD1	TGTGCCAGCAGCCGCTGGACAGGGGCTAGCACAGATACGCAGTATTTT	CASSRWTGASTDTQYF
TRBV4-3	TRBJ2-1	NA	NA	TGCGCCAGCAGCCAAGATAGAAGGGATGAGCAGTTCTTC	CASSQDRRDEQFF
TRBV28	TRBJ2-7	many	NA	TGTGCCAGCAGATCGGGCAGTCGGAACGAGCAGTACTTC	CASRSGSRNEQYF
TRBV28	TRBJ2-7	few	TRBD1	TGTGCCAGCACAACCGGGACAGGGCTTAGCGAGCAGTACTTC	CASTTGTGLSEQYF